The TCR beta chain described here comes from a study of blood T cell repertoires in COVID-19. CDR3 length: 16 residues. Trimming cost V 4 bases and J 2 bases; bases outside gene matches: 7. Germline V CDR1 and CDR2: MNHNY, SVGAGI (reference sequence). How the authors handled the data: Nucleated cell counts were estimated from reference gene primer amplification. Method: immunoSEQ multiplex PCR; TCRdb's copy keeps in-frame clones and lacks some. D and trimming were read from the DNA, whereas the V and J calls and clone size are those reported in that table. The repertoire holds around 370,000 clones, with around nine tenths as singletons.

The chain is built from TRBV6-6 and TRBJ2-7; 11 bases fit TRBD2. Sequences were obtained from peripheral blood. The sequence came from a woman aged 18-30 years who had recovered from COVID-19. The CDR3 reads CASSSSTSGATYEQYV. The CDR3 coding sequence is TGTGCCAGCAGTTCATCGACTAGCGGGGCCACCTACGAGCAGTACGTC.